Each of the 3 T cell receptor beta chains below was sequenced from the same sample in a study of regulatory T cells in long-lasting Graves disease. Described time point: newly diagnosed GD, antithyroid drugs for less than 3 months. Extracted RNA from PBMCs served as the source of the TCR library. To make TCR beta libraries, researchers used iRepertoire HTBI primers and Arm-PCR of CDR3 regions. From the multiplex PCR reads, TCRdb called clonotypes with MiXCR, one entry per CDR3 protein. The sample contains around 450,000 distinct CDR3 sequences, about 15% of which appear only once. These sequences were also reported in another study, on T cells in Graves' hyperthyroidism and ophthalmopathy.

The sequenced sample was peripheral blood mononuclear cells (PBMCs), obtained at new diagnosis, from a patient treated with antithyroid drugs. The receptors stem from a woman between 35 and 50 years old with Graves disease.

Regarding this clonotype: This likely traces to a read error, being one base from a far larger clone. The rearrangement uses TRBV7-9 and TRBJ1-1; no clear D. Germline V CDR1 and CDR2: SEHNR, FQNEAQ (reference sequence). The CDR3 runs 15 residues. This CDR3 reads CANSLAVGGNTEAFF. DNA for the CDR3: TGTGCCAACAGCTTAGCAGTGGGCGGAAACACTGAAGCTTTCTTT.

This clonotype was recorded at least ten times. This rearrangement joins TRBV28 to TRBJ2-2; 10 nucleotides match TRBD2. Germline V gives CDR1 MDHEN, CDR2 SYDVKM. The length of the CDR3 is 16 residues. Losses at the gene ends were 3 bases for V and 3 bases for J; bases not matched to a gene: 4. As DNA, the CDR3 is TGTGCCAGCAGTTTTTCTAGCGGGAGTCACACCGGGGAGCTGTTTTTT. Translation gives CASSFSSGSHTGELFF.

V usage is TRBV10-3 and J usage is TRBJ2-1, with 10 bases lining up with TRBD2. V lost 5 bases to trimming and J lost 5 bases; unmatched junction nucleotides: 6. The CDR3 spans 15 residues. Germline values: CDR1 ENHRY, CDR2 SYGVKD. The CDR3 is CAISIAGTSDNEQFF. CDR3 DNA sequence: TGTGCCATCAGTATTGCCGGGACTAGCGACAATGAGCAGTTCTTC.